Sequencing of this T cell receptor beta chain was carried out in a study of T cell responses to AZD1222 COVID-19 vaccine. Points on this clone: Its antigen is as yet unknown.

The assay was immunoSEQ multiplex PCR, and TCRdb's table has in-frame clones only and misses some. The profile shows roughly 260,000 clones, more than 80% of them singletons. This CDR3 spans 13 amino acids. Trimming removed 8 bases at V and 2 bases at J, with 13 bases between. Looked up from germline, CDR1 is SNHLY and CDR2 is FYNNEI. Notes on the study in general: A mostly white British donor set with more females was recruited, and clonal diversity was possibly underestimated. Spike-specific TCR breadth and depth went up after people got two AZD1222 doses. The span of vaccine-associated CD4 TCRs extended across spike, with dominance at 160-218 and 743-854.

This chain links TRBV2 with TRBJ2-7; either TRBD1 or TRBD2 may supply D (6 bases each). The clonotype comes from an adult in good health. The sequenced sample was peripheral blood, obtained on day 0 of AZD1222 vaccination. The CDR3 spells CASQRGAAYEQYF. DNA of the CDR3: TGTGCCAGCCAAAGGGGGGCGGCCTACGAGCAGTACTTC.